The 3 T cell receptor beta chains reported below all come from one sample, sequenced in a study of identical twins. One entry per CDR3 protein results from TCRdb running MiXCR on the 5' RACE reads. Of about 240,000 distinct CDR3 sequences detected, roughly 13% appear once; the ten largest clones hold 4% to 5%. Separately, the same data were catalogued under a study of yellow fever vaccine responses in identical twins.

Sequencing input: memory (CD45RO+) T cells sorted from blood. These receptor sequences come from a woman aged 18-29 years in good health.

The rearrangement joins TRBV11-2 to TRBJ2-1; 7 bases align to TRBD2. The CDR3 runs to 15 residues. After removal of 5 bases from V and 5 bases from J, the junction contained 9 bases not matched to a gene. Germline CDR1 SGHAT, CDR2 FQNNGV. The CDR3 DNA reads TGTGCCAGCAGCCCGACTAGCAGGGAGGACAATGAGCAGTTCTTC. Amino acids: CASSPTSREDNEQFF.

This clonotype was observed a few times. The rearrangement joins TRBV2 to TRBJ2-2; unclear D gene. Germline V gene data show CDR1 as SNHLY and CDR2 as FYNNEI. With 4 bases removed from V and 5 bases from J, the gap between germline ends came to 8 bases. This CDR3 has 13 residues. The CDR3 loop reads CASSGQITGELFF. The CDR3 nucleotides are TGTGCCAGCAGTGGTCAGATAACCGGGGAGCTGTTTTTT.

The CDR3 nucleotides read TGTGCCAGCAGTTACTATTCGGGACAGGGGAGCACAGATACGCAGTATTTT. Translation gives CASSYYSGQGSTDTQYF. The chain employs TRBV6-5 and TRBJ2-3; 10 bases fit TRBD1. This CDR3 is built from 17 residues. The V gene's germline CDR1 is MNHEY and CDR2 SVGAGI. The junction had 4 bases not matched to a gene; V was cut back by 1 base and J by 0 bases.